Shown below are 32 T cell receptor beta chains from a single sample sequenced in a study of T-cell memory formation after mild COVID-19. MiXCR was run by TCRdb on the 5' RACE reads, yielding one entry per CDR3 protein. There are some 600,000 distinct CDR3 sequences in the sample; 15% to 20% occur only once, and less than 10% lies in the top ten. Specimen: PBMCs or a T cell subset sorted from them (not recorded which). These receptors all stem from an adult woman who had mild COVID-19 (a few samples of this study predate the infection). Cell type and time point are not known.

There are a few counts of this clonotype. The rearrangement joins TRBV7-3 to TRBJ2-7, with no clear D. Between the trimmed V and J ends, which lost 5 bases and 4 bases, there was a span of 15 bases. CDR1 is SGHTA and CDR2 is FQGTGA in the germline V gene. The length of the CDR3 is 14 residues. The CDR3 sequence is CASSPASTHYEQYF. Written as DNA, the CDR3 is TGTGCCAGCAGCCCCGCGTCCACCCATTACGAGCAGTACTTC.

This sequence joins TRBV29-1 and TRBJ2-5; D possibly corresponds to TRBD2 (6 bases). V was shortened by 6 bases and J by 0 bases, with 20 bases between the two germline ends. Germline loops: CDR1 SQVTM, CDR2 ANQGSEA. The CDR3 sequence is 16 residues long. CDR3 protein: CSVGRETPPNQETQYF. CDR3 coding DNA: TGCAGCGTCGGGAGAGAGACACCACCTAACCAAGAGACCCAGTACTTC.

The sample holds a few counts of this clonotype. The chain carries TRBV4-1 and TRBJ1-1, with TRBD1 as a possible D gene (6 bases). CDR3 size: 16 residues. Trimming stripped 1 base from V and 3 bases from J, with 15 bases between. Germline CDR1 MGHRA, CDR2 YSYEKL. The CDR3 reads CASSQGGYREDTEAFF. CDR3 coding DNA: TGCGCCAGCAGCCAAGGAGGTTACAGGGAGGACACTGAAGCTTTCTTT.

The chain employs TRBV4-1 and TRBJ2-7; TRBD2 might be the D (6 bases). Germline CDR1 and CDR2: MGHRA and YSYEKL. The CDR3 length is 12 residues. V lost 1 base to trimming and J lost 7 bases, with 8 bases between them. Here the CDR3 reads CASSQVRGEQYF. The CDR3 nucleotides read TGCGCCAGCAGCCAAGTGCGGGGTGAGCAGTACTTC.

This clonotype was recorded a few times. The genes are TRBV28 and TRBJ1-5; the match to TRBD1 covers 9 bases. Germline CDR1 and CDR2: MDHEN and SYDVKM. This CDR3 has 15 amino acids. V shed 4 bases and J 6 bases; nucleotides not matched to a gene: 7. This CDR3 is CASSSTGGSGQPQHF. CDR3 sequence (DNA): TGTGCCAGCAGTTCCACAGGGGGCAGCGGTCAGCCCCAGCATTTT.

This clonotype was seen a handful of times. V gene TRBV24-1 combines with J gene TRBJ2-7; 9 bases agree with TRBD1. The germline CDR1 and CDR2 sequences are KGHDR and SFDVKD. J lost 4 bases, V lost 2 bases, and 5 bases had no gene match. CDR3 length equals 15 residues. CDR3 sequence reads: CATSDSGQGRYEQYF. CDR3 DNA: TGTGCCACCAGTGATTCCGGACAGGGGAGGTACGAGCAGTACTTC.

The gene calls are TRBV4-1 and TRBJ2-7; 12 bases fit TRBD2. J lost 3 bases, V lost 2 bases, and 5 bases had no gene match. The length of the CDR3 is 16 residues. Germline values: CDR1 MGHRA, CDR2 YSYEKL. The CDR3 here is CASSQSRTSGNYEQYF. The CDR3 coding sequence is TGCGCCAGCAGCCAAAGTCGGACTAGCGGGAACTACGAGCAGTACTTC.

V is TRBV24-1 and J is TRBJ2-7, with 8 bases that match TRBD2. This CDR3 is built from 16 residues. CDR1 and CDR2 (germline): KGHDR, SFDVKD. J was trimmed by 2 bases and V by 1 base; bases with no gene match: 6. CDR3 region: CATSDFTGRVTYEQYF. The CDR3 region has the DNA TGTGCCACCAGTGATTTCACCGGGAGGGTCACCTACGAGCAGTACTTC.

This clonotype was seen many times. The chain recombines TRBV7-8 with TRBJ2-1; D gene uncertain. Deletions cut 3 bases from V and 10 bases from J, with 16 bases between. The CDR3 is made up of 14 amino acids. CDR1 SGHVS and CDR2 FQNEAQ come from the germline V gene. CDR3 in amino acids: CASSFYVGSWEQFF. In DNA form, the CDR3 reads TGTGCCAGCAGCTTTTACGTCGGGTCTTGGGAGCAGTTCTTC.

In this sample, this clonotype turned up a few times. V and J are TRBV12-3 or TRBV12-4 and TRBJ1-6, with TRBD1 matching over 12 bases. V dropped 6 bases and J dropped 9; count of bases not matched to a gene: 6. The CDR3 is 15 residues long. The CDR3 region is CASSPRDRGLSPLHF. As DNA, the CDR3 is TGTGCCAGCAGCCCAAGGGACAGGGGGCTTTCACCCCTCCACTTT.

The rearrangement links TRBV6-5 to TRBJ2-1; 8 nucleotides match TRBD2. Germline V lookup: CDR1 MNHEY, CDR2 SVGAGI. The trim removed 0 bases at V and 2 bases at J, leaving 12 bases unmatched. This CDR3 has 19 amino acids. This CDR3 reads CASSYSFLLSGTTYNEQFF. Written as DNA, the CDR3 is TGTGCCAGCAGTTACTCCTTCCTCCTTAGCGGGACCACCTACAATGAGCAGTTCTTC.

The V call is TRBV5-6, the J call TRBJ2-7; D call uncertain. V was shortened by 0 bases and J by 3 bases, with 7 bases between the two germline ends. The CDR3 covers 13 residues. The germline V gene has CDR1 SGHDT and CDR2 YYEEEE. This CDR3 reads CASSLVQNYEQYF. CDR3 coding DNA: TGTGCCAGCAGCTTGGTACAGAACTACGAGCAGTACTTC.

This clonotype was counted only a few times. This chain joins TRBV12-3 or TRBV12-4 and TRBJ1-1; no reliable D call. Between the trimmed V and J ends, which lost 3 bases and 1 base, there was a span of 12 bases. The CDR3 covers 15 residues. The CDR3 protein is CASSFAFGPNTEAFF. The CDR3 bases are TGTGCCAGCAGTTTTGCCTTCGGGCCGAACACTGAAGCTTTCTTT.

In this sample, this clonotype turned up many times. This rearrangement joins TRBV25-1 to TRBJ2-2; no definite D call. V gave up 8 bases and J gave up 1 base, with 8 bases separating them. The CDR3 has 13 residues. The germline gives CDR1 MGHDK, CDR2 SYGVNS. CDR3 nucleotide sequence: TGTGCCAGCGTCGAACAGAACACCGGGGAGCTGTTTTTT. Translated, it gives CASVEQNTGELFF.

V usage is TRBV12-3 or TRBV12-4 and J usage is TRBJ2-5, with D uncertain. Trimming took 6 bases from V and 4 from J, leaving 9 bases between them. The CDR3 is 12 residues long. The CDR3 sequence is CASRGNPETQYF. In DNA, the CDR3 is TGTGCCAGCAGGGGGAATCCAGAGACCCAGTACTTC.

The chain links TRBV15 to TRBJ1-5; TRBD1 might be the D (6 bases). Germline V gene sequence: CDR1 LNHNV, CDR2 YYDKDF (reference sequence). Trimming pared 0 bases from V and 1 base from J, leaving 10 bases between. The CDR3 runs to 16 residues. The CDR3 is CATSRERGQSNQPQHF. The CDR3 region has the DNA TGTGCCACCAGCAGAGAGAGGGGACAAAGCAATCAGCCCCAGCATTTT. Full variable domain (rest looked up from reference TRBV15 and TRBJ1-5): DAMVIQNPRYQVTQFGKPVTLSCSQTLNHNVMYWYQQKSSQAPKLLFHYYDKDFNNEADTPDNFQSRRPNTSFCFLDIRSPGLGDTAMYLCATSRERGQSNQPQHFGDGTRLSIL.

This clonotype appeared a few times. DNA of the CDR3: TGCGCCAGCAGTCAGGTCGCCAGGGGGCAAGGCGAAGATAATTCACCCCTCCACTTT. Protein product: CASSQVARGQGEDNSPLHF. V gene TRBV23-1 combines with J gene TRBJ1-6, with 8 bases aligning to TRBD1. TRBV23-1 is an ORF; its function is uncertain. The CDR3 contains 19 residues. The junction had 15 bases not matched to a gene; V was cut back by 3 bases and J by 5 bases.

This clonotype was counted only a few times. The genes are TRBV7-6 and TRBJ1-2, with D tentatively TRBD1 (6 bases). The CDR3 loop spans 15 amino acids. Germline V gene sequence: CDR1 SGHVS, CDR2 FNYEAQ. V gave up 0 bases and J gave up 8 bases, with 16 bases separating them. This CDR3 reads CASSLASAQGGGYTF. The DNA of the CDR3 is TGTGCCAGCAGCTTAGCTTCGGCACAGGGCGGAGGCTACACCTTC.

The chain joins TRBV24-1 to TRBJ2-2, with D hard to call. Germline CDR1 KGHDR, CDR2 SFDVKD. Trimming shortened V by 9 bases and J by 10 bases, and 11 bases separated the two germline ends. This CDR3 has 11 amino acids. Written as DNA, the CDR3 is TGTGCCACCGATTCAGAGGCGGAGCTGTTTTTT. Its translation: CATDSEAELFF.

This clonotype was recorded a few times. The chain combines TRBV29-1 with TRBJ2-1, with TRBD2 matching 9 bases. V dropped 1 base and J dropped 4; count of bases not matched to a gene: 2. CDR3 size: 14 residues. Germline V gene lookup returns CDR1 SQVTM and CDR2 ANQGSEA. For the CDR3, the DNA is TGCAGCGTTGAAGGCGGGAGGGTTTACAATGAGCAGTTCTTC. Its protein is CSVEGGRVYNEQFF.

V is TRBV5-1 and J is TRBJ2-1, with D perhaps matching TRBD1 (6 bases). CDR3 length equals 16 residues. In germline, CDR1 is SGHRS, CDR2 YFSETQ. Trimming stripped 4 bases from V and 2 bases from J, with 16 bases between. The CDR3 DNA follows: TGCGCCAGCAGCAGCCAGGTGGGGGCGGCCTACAATGAGCAGTTCTTC. Translation gives CASSSQVGAAYNEQFF.

The sample holds a few counts of this clonotype. The J gene is TRBJ1-1, the V gene TRBV7-8, with TRBD1 as a possible D gene (5 bases). The CDR3 sequence is 14 residues long. Germline lookup yields CDR1 SGHVS and CDR2 FQNEAQ. V dropped 5 bases and J dropped 4 bases, with 14 bases sitting between them. This CDR3 reads CASSPRGDLTEAFF. The CDR3 DNA sequence: TGTGCCAGCAGCCCCCGAGGGGACCTCACTGAAGCTTTCTTT.

This rearrangement joins TRBV20-1 to TRBJ2-7; no clear D. Germline values: CDR1 DFQATT, CDR2 SNEGSKA (reference sequence). The V gene lost 0 bases and the J gene lost 3 bases, with 18 bases spanning the gap. The CDR3 spans 16 residues. The CDR3 reads CSARDSGGEAFYEQYF. DNA for the CDR3: TGCAGTGCTAGAGATTCGGGTGGAGAAGCGTTCTACGAGCAGTACTTC.

This clonotype was seen a few times. This chain links TRBV7-9 with TRBJ1-5; 8 bases agree with TRBD1. Germline loops: CDR1 SEHNR, CDR2 FQNEAQ (reference sequence). The CDR3 is 14 residues long. V was pared by 5 bases and J by 6 bases, with 6 bases of the junction left unmatched. CDR3 loop: CASSGRGRLQPQHF. In DNA, the CDR3 is TGTGCCAGCAGCGGCAGGGGGCGGCTTCAGCCCCAGCATTTT. Full variable domain (rest looked up from reference TRBV7-9 and TRBJ1-5): DTGVSQNPRHKITKRGQNVTFRCDPISEHNRLYWYRQTLGQGPEFLTYFQNEAQLEKSRLLSDRFSAERPKGSFSTLEIQRTEQGDSAMYLCASSGRGRLQPQHFGDGTRLSIL.

The chain couples TRBV25-1 to TRBJ2-1, with D possibly being TRBD1 (8 bases). This CDR3 comprises 14 residues. Trimming cost V 6 bases and J 7 bases, with 16 bases left between them. CDR1 is MGHDK and CDR2 is SYGVNS in the germline V gene. The CDR3 here is CASRQTGGGNEQFF. DNA for the CDR3: TGTGCCAGCAGACAAACAGGGGGAGGGAATGAGCAGTTCTTC. The entire variable domain, with the rest obtained from reference TRBV25-1 and TRBJ2-1, is as follows: EADIYQTPRYLVIGTGKKITLECSQTMGHDKMYWYQQDPGMELHLIHYSYGVNSTEKGDLSSESTVSRIRTEHFPLTLESARPSHTSQYLCASRQTGGGNEQFFGPGTRLTVL.

This clonotype was seen a handful of times. This rearrangement joins TRBV12-3 or TRBV12-4 to TRBJ2-5; possibly TRBD1 or TRBD2 for D (6 bases each). CDR3 length: 15 amino acids. The V end was cut by 6 bases, the J end by 5 bases, with 19 bases between. The CDR3 protein is CASSSKGGAEETQYF. CDR3 in DNA: TGTGCCAGCAGCAGTAAGGGGGGCGCAGAGGAGACCCAGTACTTC.

This clonotype showed up just a few times. V is TRBV3-1 and J is TRBJ2-7; a possible D gene is TRBD2 (6 bases). V dropped 10 bases and J dropped 0 bases, with 10 bases sitting between them. The CDR3 is 12 residues long. CDR1 and CDR2 (germline): LGHDT, YNNKEL (reference sequence). The chain's CDR3 is CATGGSSYEQYF. CDR3 DNA sequence: TGTGCCACCGGGGGTAGCTCCTACGAGCAGTACTTC.

The chain employs TRBV5-1 and TRBJ1-1, with D hard to call. Trimming shortened V by 1 base and J by 1 base, and 11 bases separated the two germline ends. The CDR3 totals 15 residues. In germline, CDR1 is SGHRS, CDR2 YFSETQ. CDR3 region: CASSLNGGGNTEAFF. As DNA, the CDR3 is TGCGCCAGCAGCTTGAACGGCGGCGGGAACACTGAAGCTTTCTTT.

A single count supports this clonotype. The genes are TRBV12-5 and TRBJ2-1, with D unclear. CDR1 LGHNT and CDR2 FRNRAP come from the germline V gene. Trimming pared 3 bases from V and 10 bases from J, leaving 7 bases between. The CDR3 totals 11 residues. The chain's CDR3 is CASGFEREQFF. DNA for the CDR3: TGTGCTAGTGGTTTCGAGAGGGAGCAGTTCTTC.

This clonotype was seen a few times. The chain is built from TRBV19 and TRBJ2-4; TRBD2 is a possible D gene (5 bases). From germline, CDR1 is LNHDA and CDR2 SQIVND (reference sequence). This CDR3 is 13 amino acids long. V was cut by 7 bases and J by 2 bases, with 9 bases left in between. The chain's CDR3 is CASKAETKNIQYF. CDR3 in DNA: TGTGCCAGTAAAGCGGAAACCAAAAACATTCAGTACTTC.

The chain employs TRBV5-1 and TRBJ2-5; D may correspond to TRBD1 or TRBD2 (6 bases each). Germline V gives CDR1 SGHRS, CDR2 YFSETQ. Trimming stripped 0 bases from V and 2 bases from J, with 14 bases between. The CDR3 covers 16 residues. This chain's CDR3 is CASSLAKGGKQETQYF. The CDR3, as DNA: TGCGCCAGCAGCTTGGCTAAAGGGGGGAAGCAAGAGACCCAGTACTTC. The whole variable domain, remainder taken from reference TRBV5-1 and TRBJ2-5, is KAGVTQTPRYLIKTRGQQVTLSCSPISGHRSVSWYQQTPGQGLQFLFEYFSETQRNKGNFPGRFSGRQFSNSRSEMNVSTLELGDSALYLCASSLAKGGKQETQYFGPGTRLLVL.

This clonotype has just a few counts. J is TRBJ1-4 and V is TRBV7-9; D not certain. The V end lost 1 base, the J end lost 8 bases, and 11 bases lay between the germline ends. The CDR3 loop spans 14 amino acids. Germline V gene sequence: CDR1 SEHNR, CDR2 FQNEAQ (reference sequence). CDR3 nucleotide sequence: TGTGCCAGCAGCTTAGGGCAGGCAAGCGAAAAACTGTTTTTT. This gives the protein CASSLGQASEKLFF.